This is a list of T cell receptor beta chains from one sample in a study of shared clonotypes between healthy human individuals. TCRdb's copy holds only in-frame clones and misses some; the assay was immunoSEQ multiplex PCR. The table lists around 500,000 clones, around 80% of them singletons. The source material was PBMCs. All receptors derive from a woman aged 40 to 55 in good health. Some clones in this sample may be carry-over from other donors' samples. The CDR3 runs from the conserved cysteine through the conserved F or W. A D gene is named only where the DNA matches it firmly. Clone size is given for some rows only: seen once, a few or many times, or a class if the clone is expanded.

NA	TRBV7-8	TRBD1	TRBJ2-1	TGTGCCAGCAGCCGGACAGGGGGCTACCCTATTGAGCAGTTCTTC	CASSRTGGYPIEQFF
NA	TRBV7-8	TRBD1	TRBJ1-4	TGTGCCAGCAGCGCACACACCGGGACAGGGGTTCTGGCTAATGAAAAACTGTTTTTT	CASSAHTGTGVLANEKLFF
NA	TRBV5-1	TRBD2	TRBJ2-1	TGCGCCAGCAGCCCTCTGGCGGGAGGCTCCTACAATGAGCAGTTCTTC	CASSPLAGGSYNEQFF
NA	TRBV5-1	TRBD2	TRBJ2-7	TGCGCCAGCACCGGGACTAGCGGGAACGGGCAGCTGTACTTC	CASTGTSGNGQLYF
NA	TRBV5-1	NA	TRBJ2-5	TGCGCCAGCAGCAGAACAGTGCAAGAGACCCAGTACTTC	CASSRTVQETQYF
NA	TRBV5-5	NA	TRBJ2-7	TGTGCCAGCAGCCGCCGGGACGGCTTCTACGAGCAGTACTTC	CASSRRDGFYEQYF
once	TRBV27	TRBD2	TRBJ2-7	TGTGCCAGCAGTTTATCGTGGGGGGGCGAGCAGTACTTC	CASSLSWGGEQYF
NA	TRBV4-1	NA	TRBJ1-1	TGCGCCAGCAGCCAAGATATGGGTTTGATGAACACTGAAGCTTTCTTT	CASSQDMGLMNTEAFF
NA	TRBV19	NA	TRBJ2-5	TGTGCCAGTAGTATAACCGGGGGCCAAGAGACCCAGTACTTC	CASSITGGQETQYF
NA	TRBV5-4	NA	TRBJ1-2	TGTGCCAGCAGCTTGTCGGGCGTTTCAGGCTACACCTTC	CASSLSGVSGYTF